This is a list of T cell receptor beta chains from one sample in a study of blood T cell repertoires in COVID-19. The data were produced by immunoSEQ multiplex PCR, yet TCRdb's version contains in-frame clones alone and is incomplete. This table holds about 200,000 clones, roughly 89% found once. The sample taken for sequencing was peripheral blood. These receptors originate from a man between 45 and 60 years old with acute or convalescent COVID-19. Both conserved end residues are part of each CDR3. The D gene is left open where the match is weak. Expanded clones are given a class, and other clones once, few, many or no size at all.

. TRBJ1-2 . 16 TRBV4-2 TGTGCCAGCAGCCGCGGGGGCGAGGAAAGAGCACGGGGCTACACCTTC CASSRGGEERARGYTF
. TRBJ2-7 . 16 TRBV11-2 TGTGCCAGCAGCCCTCAGTTGGGCCAGAGAGGGTACGAGCAGTACTTC CASSPQLGQRGYEQYF
TRBD2 TRBJ2-1 . 16 TRBV10-3 TGTGCCATCAGAGCTAGCGGGGGGGGCTCCTACAATGAGCAGTTCTTC CAIRASGGGSYNEQFF
TRBD1 TRBJ2-7 . 12 TRBV12-3/TRBV12-4 TGTGCCAGCAGTTTTTCAGGGGGCGAGCAGTACTTC CASSFSGGEQYF
. TRBJ2-1 . 15 TRBV7-8 TGTGCCAGCAGCTTACAGTGGGGCGGCTACAATGAGCAGTTCTTC CASSLQWGGYNEQFF
TRBD1 TRBJ1-5 . 15 TRBV7-9 TGTGCCAGCAGCCCAGGGACAGGGTGGTTTCAGCCCCAGCATTTT CASSPGTGWFQPQHF
. TRBJ2-1 . 13 TRBV7-9 TGTGCCAGCAGCTTAGTAGCCAGCAATGAGCAGTTCTTC CASSLVASNEQFF
. TRBJ1-4 . 15 TRBV19 TGTGCCAGTAGTCCGCGGCGGGGGGGGAATGAAAAACTGTTTTTT CASSPRRGGNEKLFF
. TRBJ2-7 . 14 TRBV27 TGTGCCAGCAGTTTAGGCGGCGGGACCTACGAGCAGTACTTC CASSLGGGTYEQYF
. TRBJ1-2 . 13 TRBV20-1 TGCAGTGCTAGTTTGCGGAAATTATATGGCTACACCTTC CSASLRKLYGYTF
TRBD2 TRBJ2-1 . 16 TRBV7-2 TGTGCCAGCAGCTTAACGAGCGGGGGCGCCTACAATGAGCAGTTCTTC CASSLTSGGAYNEQFF
. TRBJ2-7 . 14 TRBV18 TGTGCCAGCTCACCACGGGACTCTTCGGCCGAGCAGTACTTC CASSPRDSSAEQYF
TRBD1 TRBJ2-1 . 16 TRBV15 TGTGCCACCAGCAGAGGGCCGGGACAGGGTGGCAATGAGCAGTTCTTC CATSRGPGQGGNEQFF
TRBD2 TRBJ2-5 . 14 TRBV7-3 TGTGCCAGCAGCTTAAGGCCGGGAGGGGAGACCCAGTACTTC CASSLRPGGETQYF
. TRBJ1-4 . 13 TRBV27 TGTGCCACCCTAAAGGGGGTCGCGGGAAAACTGTTTTTT CATLKGVAGKLFF
TRBD1 TRBJ2-7 . 16 TRBV4-2 TGTGCCAGCAGTCAAGCGCCCGGGACAGGAGACTACGAGCAGTACTTC CASSQAPGTGDYEQYF
. TRBJ1-1 . 14 TRBV27 TGTGCCAGCAATAAACAGGGCGAGGGCACTGAAGCTTTCTTT CASNKQGEGTEAFF
. TRBJ1-1 once 11 TRBV20-1 TGCAGTGCTAGATTCCAGACTGAAGCTTTCTTT CSARFQTEAFF
. TRBJ1-3 . 14 TRBV9 TGTGCCAGCAGCGTAGGGGCAGCTGGAAACACCATATATTTT CASSVGAAGNTIYF
TRBD1 TRBJ1-2 . 13 TRBV4-3 TGCGCCAGCAGCGACACAGGGGGCGTTGGCTACACCTTC CASSDTGGVGYTF
. TRBJ1-4 . 13 TRBV13 TGTGCCAGCAGCCGGAGGGGGGGTGAAAAACTGTTTTTT CASSRRGGEKLFF
. TRBJ1-5 . 15 TRBV4-2 TGTGCCAGCAGCCAAGAAAGGCGGCAGAATCAGCCCCAGCATTTT CASSQERRQNQPQHF
. TRBJ1-2 . 13 TRBV29-1 TGCAGCGTTAGTGGGGGCCTGAGCTATGGCTACACCTTC CSVSGGLSYGYTF
TRBD1 TRBJ1-4 . 14 TRBV28 TGTGCCAGCAGGAACAGGGGGCCGGTGGAAAAACTGTTTTTT CASRNRGPVEKLFF
TRBD2 TRBJ2-1 . 17 TRBV11-2 TGTGCCAGCAGTGTACACAAGAACGGGGGGGCCTACAATGAGCAGTTCTTC CASSVHKNGGAYNEQFF
TRBD2 TRBJ2-7 . 13 TRBV10-2 TGCGCCAGCACTATAGCGGGGGGCTACGAGCAGTACTTC CASTIAGGYEQYF
TRBD2 TRBJ2-7 . 15 TRBV27 TGTGCCAGCAGTTTAGGGACTAGCCTAGCCTACGAGCAGTACTTC CASSLGTSLAYEQYF
. TRBJ1-3 . 15 TRBV5-8 TGTGCCAGCAGCTTGTATAAAACGGGAGGAAACACCATATATTTT CASSLYKTGGNTIYF
. TRBJ2-4 . 15 TRBV6-1 TGTGCCAGCAGTGAAAGGACAGACCCCAAAAACATTCAGTACTTC CASSERTDPKNIQYF
TRBD1 TRBJ1-1 . 14 TRBV2 TGTGCCAGCATTCTCGACAGGGGGAACACTGAAGCTTTCTTT CASILDRGNTEAFF
TRBD1 TRBJ1-6 . 15 TRBV28 TGTGCCAGCAACTGGGGGAGCAGGGGGCTTTCACCCCTCCACTTT CASNWGSRGLSPLHF
TRBD1 TRBJ1-2 few 14 TRBV6-1 TGTGCCAGCAGTGAAATTACAGGGGGCCTTGGCTACACCTTC CASSEITGGLGYTF
TRBD2 TRBJ2-3 . 17 TRBV7-3 TGTGCCAGCAGCTTACGGGGTAGCGGGGTTAGCACAGATACGCAGTATTTT CASSLRGSGVSTDTQYF
TRBD2 TRBJ2-7 . 15 TRBV7-6 TGTGCCAGCAGCTTAGTCGCTCAACCGGGGGGCGAGCAGTACTTC CASSLVAQPGGEQYF
. TRBJ2-1 . 13 TRBV6-2/TRBV6-3 TGTGCCAGCAGCCGAGGGTTAGGAAATGAGCAGTTCTTC CASSRGLGNEQFF
. TRBJ2-3 . 14 TRBV24-1 TGTGCCACGCAAAAGGGGGGGGGCACAGATACGCAGTATTTT CATQKGGGTDTQYF
. TRBJ2-1 . 18 TRBV4-1 TGCGCCAGCAGCCAAGGATGGAGGCGGGCCCCCTCCTACAATGAGCAGTTCTTC CASSQGWRRAPSYNEQFF
. TRBJ2-7 . 15 TRBV28 TGTGCCAGCAGATCAACTTACAGGGAAAACTACGAGCAGTACTTC CASRSTYRENYEQYF
. TRBJ1-6 once 15 TRBV19 TGTGCCAGTAGTATCGTTTGGGGGGATAATTCACCCCTCCACTTT CASSIVWGDNSPLHF
TRBD2 TRBJ2-3 . 14 TRBV5-4 TGTGCCAGCAGCCCTGGGACTAGTCCAGATACGCAGTATTTT CASSPGTSPDTQYF
. TRBJ2-7 once 14 TRBV13 TGTGCCAGCAGCCCACAGGGGGGGGGTTCCGAGCAGTACTTC CASSPQGGGSEQYF
TRBD1 TRBJ2-1 . 17 TRBV5-1 TGCGCCAGCAGCCCAAGCACAGGGGCGTCTAAGTATAATGAGCAGTTCTTC CASSPSTGASKYNEQFF
. TRBJ2-2 once 13 TRBV7-9 TGTGCCAGCAGCTTAGCGGCCACCGGGGAGCTGTTTTTT CASSLAATGELFF
TRBD2 TRBJ2-1 few 17 TRBV10-1 TGCGCCAGCAGTCCGCGACTAGCGGGAGGCTCCTACAATGAGCAGTTCTTC CASSPRLAGGSYNEQFF
TRBD2 TRBJ2-2 . 17 TRBV5-1 TGCGCCAGCAGCTTGGTTCGGACTAGCGGGGGGGCCGGGGAGCTGTTTTTT CASSLVRTSGGAGELFF
. TRBJ1-2 . 14 TRBV18 TGTGCCAGCTCACCATCCCCCACAGAAAGTGGCTACACCTTC CASSPSPTESGYTF
. TRBJ1-1 . 14 TRBV7-9 TGTGCCAGCGACCGGGGAGGCAGGGCCCCTGAAGCTTTCTTT CASDRGGRAPEAFF
. TRBJ2-6 . 15 TRBV19 TGTGCCAGTAGCCGCGACTCCTCTGGGGCCAACGTCCTGACTTTC CASSRDSSGANVLTF
. TRBJ1-2 . 12 TRBV7-2 TGTGCCAGCAGCTCGTTCAACTATGGCTACACCTTC CASSSFNYGYTF